This passage covers 29 T cell receptor beta chains from one sample sequenced in a study of blood T cell repertoires in COVID-19 (TCRdb year 2020). Libraries were made using the immunoSEQ multiplex PCR assay. Here the immuneACCESS table is served through TCRdb, limited to in-frame sequences with V and J called. Missing clones are a known gap in these copies; in checked studies unresolved V genes cover under half, and the rest lacks a known reason. The sample profile shows about 190,000 clones; 84% of them were found once. The ten largest clones add up to less than 20% of the sample. Sequences were obtained from peripheral blood. These receptors were collected from a human donor in a cohort sampled during active COVID-19.

The gene calls are TRBV5-1 and TRBJ1-3, with TRBD1 matching over 9 bases. CDR1 and CDR2 (germline): SGHRS, YFSETQ. V shed 5 bases and J 6 bases; nucleotides not matched to a gene: 6. The CDR3 has 14 residues. The CDR3 DNA reads as TGCGCCAGCAGTTCAACAGGGGGCGAAAACACCATATATTTT. It is translated as CASSSTGGENTIYF.

This clone was seen repeatedly, ten times or more. The CDR3 sequence is CAGSSGRGETQYF. CDR3 sequence (DNA): TGTGCCGGTTCTAGCGGGAGGGGAGAGACCCAGTACTTC. This chain joins TRBV2 and TRBJ2-5; 12 bases map to TRBD2. Germline V CDR1 and CDR2: SNHLY, FYNNEI. V dropped 11 bases and J dropped 4; count of bases not matched to a gene: 5. The CDR3 spans 13 residues.

A few counts support this clone. The gene calls are TRBV21-1 and TRBJ2-7; the DNA was not compared with TRBD2, the D call given in the table. TRBV21-1 has pseudogene status. There are 17 residues in the CDR3. CDR3 nucleotides: TGTGCCAGCACCCGATTAGACCGACTAGCGCCAACCTACGAGCAGTACTTC. This encodes CASTRLDRLAPTYEQYF.

The CDR3 sequence: CASSPEQGANYGYTF. CDR3 coding DNA: TGTGCCAGCTCACCAGAACAGGGAGCTAACTATGGCTACACCTTC. The V gene is TRBV18, the J gene TRBJ1-2; D is possibly TRBD1 (6 bases). The CDR3 is 15 residues long. V shed 2 bases and J shed 0 bases, with 10 bases lying between them. CDR1 is KGHSH and CDR2 is LQKENI in the germline V gene.

The chain joins TRBV3-1 (or the pseudogene TRBV3-2) to TRBJ2-1; 12 nucleotides align to TRBD2. This CDR3 region has 14 residues. The ends lost 7 bases at V and 9 bases at J; junction bases unmatched: 7. Germline CDR1 reads LGHDT; CDR2 reads YNNKEL (reference sequence). The CDR3 coding sequence is TGTGCCAGCACCCTAGGACTAGCGGGGAGTGAGCAGTTCTTC. It specifies CASTLGLAGSEQFF.

The rearrangement joins TRBV5-1 to TRBJ2-1; 9 bases match TRBD2. Germline-derived CDR1 and CDR2 are SGHRS and YFSETQ. V gave up 0 bases and J gave up 8 bases; unmatched junction bases: 6. The CDR3 loop spans 15 amino acids. The CDR3 region is CASSLDSGSIDEQFF. DNA for the CDR3: TGCGCCAGCAGCTTGGATAGCGGGAGCATCGATGAGCAGTTCTTC.

The V gene is TRBV19, the J gene TRBJ2-5; TRBD1 might be the D (5 bases). Trimming cost V 1 base and J 5 bases, with 14 bases left between them. The CDR3 length is 15 residues. CDR1 LNHDA and CDR2 SQIVND come from the germline V gene (reference sequence). CDR3 sequence reads: CASSIAHRGGETQYF. The DNA for the CDR3 is TGTGCCAGTAGTATAGCTCATAGGGGCGGCGAGACCCAGTACTTC.

This clone was seen a few times. This sequence joins TRBV5-1 and TRBJ2-2, with D perhaps TRBD2 (5 bases). The germline gives CDR1 SGHRS, CDR2 YFSETQ. The length of the CDR3 is 15 residues. Trimming cost V 1 base and J 0 bases, with 7 bases left between them. This chain's CDR3 is CASSLRRANTGELFF. The DNA of the CDR3 is TGCGCCAGCAGCTTGAGGCGGGCGAACACCGGGGAGCTGTTTTTT.

V usage is TRBV3-1 (or the pseudogene TRBV3-2) and J usage is TRBJ1-1, with 9 bases fitting TRBD1. Per germline, CDR1 LGHDT and CDR2 YNNKEL (reference sequence). The CDR3 has 15 residues. Trimming took 5 bases from V and 8 from J; bases not matched to a gene: 12. This CDR3 reads CASSAIITGGSEAFF. CDR3 coding DNA: TGTGCCAGCAGCGCCATAATCACAGGGGGCTCGGAAGCTTTCTTT.

This chain links TRBV11-2 with TRBJ2-7; TRBD2 aligns across 10 bases. The CDR3 runs 14 residues. CDR1 is SGHAT and CDR2 is FQNNGV in the germline V gene. V shed 5 bases and J 4 bases; nucleotides not matched to a gene: 5. CDR3 bases: TGTGCCAGCAGCAAGGGACTAGCGTGGTACGAGCAGTACTTC. Translation gives CASSKGLAWYEQYF.

The chain employs TRBV6-5 and TRBJ1-4, with D unresolved. The CDR3 has 15 residues. Looked up from germline, CDR1 is MNHEY and CDR2 is SVGAGI. V lost 3 bases, J lost 3 bases, and 11 bases lay in between. CDR3 sequence: CASSYYLPPNEKLFF. DNA for the CDR3: TGTGCCAGCAGTTATTACTTACCTCCTAATGAAAAACTGTTTTTT.

V gene TRBV3-1 (or the pseudogene TRBV3-2) combines with J gene TRBJ2-7; 11 nucleotides match TRBD1. Germline loops: CDR1 LGHDT, CDR2 YNNKEL (reference sequence). V lost 4 bases, J lost 4 bases, and 6 bases stayed unmatched. CDR3 length equals 15 residues. CDR3 in DNA: TGTGCCAGCAGCCCCCGGGGGACAGGGGGATACGAGCAGTACTTC. Translated: CASSPRGTGGYEQYF.

The chain recombines TRBV7-2 with TRBJ1-4; D may be TRBD1 (5 bases). The ends were cut back, 1 base at V and 5 bases at J, with 11 bases in the middle. Germline lookup yields CDR1 SGHTA and CDR2 FQGNSA. The CDR3 is 15 residues long. CDR3 residues: CASSLVGGGNEKLFF. CDR3 nucleotide sequence: TGTGCCAGCAGCTTAGTCGGGGGGGGAAATGAAAAACTGTTTTTT.

The chain links TRBV19 to TRBJ2-1, with 9 bases fitting TRBD1. V shed 5 bases, J shed 1 base, and the junction held 18 bases outside the gene matches. Germline CDR1 LNHDA, CDR2 SQIVND (reference sequence). The CDR3 consists of 20 residues. CDR3 coding DNA: TGTGCCAGTAGTCCTCGACAGGGGGGAAAAAGAACCGGGTCCTACAATGAGCAGTTCTTC. Residues: CASSPRQGGKRTGSYNEQFF.

V and J are TRBV6-5 and TRBJ1-5; maybe TRBD1 (6 bases). This CDR3 contains 15 residues. CDR1 MNHEY and CDR2 SVGAGI come from the germline V gene. Deletions cut 5 bases from V and 4 bases from J, with 15 bases between. The CDR3 DNA follows: TGTGCCAGCAGTCCCGGGGGGGCCACTAATCAGCCCCAGCATTTT. Translation: CASSPGGATNQPQHF.

The chain carries TRBV5-1 and TRBJ2-2, with D possibly TRBD2 on 6 matching bases. The CDR3 totals 18 residues. The germline V gene encodes CDR1 SGHRS and CDR2 YFSETQ. Trimming left V 0 bases short and J 1 base short, with 16 bases between. The CDR3 DNA is TGCGCCAGCAGCTTGGCCGGCGGGAAGGTGGGGAACACCGGGGAGCTGTTTTTT. Its translation: CASSLAGGKVGNTGELFF.

This sequence joins TRBV6-5 and TRBJ1-1; D not certain. CDR3 length: 16 residues. The ends were cut back, 2 bases at V and 1 base at J, with 14 bases in the middle. Germline V gives CDR1 MNHEY, CDR2 SVGAGI. This chain's CDR3 is CASSYRGQRGNTEAFF. The DNA of the CDR3 is TGTGCCAGCAGTTACCGAGGGCAACGGGGGAACACTGAAGCTTTCTTT.

The chain is built from TRBV14 and TRBJ2-5, with D possibly being TRBD2 (6 bases). The CDR3 totals 15 residues. CDR1 is SGHDN and CDR2 is FVKESK in the germline V gene. Trimming stripped 5 bases from V and 4 bases from J, with 17 bases between. CDR3 coding DNA: TGTGCCAGCAGCAAATGGGCGGGGATTAGAGAGACCCAGTACTTC. Its protein product is CASSKWAGIRETQYF. The variable domain in full, completed from reference TRBV14 and TRBJ2-5, reads EAGVTQFPSHSVIEKGQTVTLRCDPISGHDNLYWYRRVMGKEIKFLLHFVKESKQDESGMPNNRFLAERTGGTYSTLKVQPAELEDSGVYFCASSKWAGIRETQYFGPGTRLLVL.

This rearrangement joins TRBV19 to TRBJ2-3; D is unresolved. From germline, CDR1 is LNHDA and CDR2 SQIVND (reference sequence). The CDR3 consists of 13 residues. V was clipped by 5 bases and J by 5 bases, with 11 bases between them. CDR3 protein: CASSSTAEDTQYF. The CDR3 DNA sequence: TGTGCCAGTAGTTCAACAGCTGAAGATACGCAGTATTTT.

The rearrangement links TRBV7-8 to TRBJ2-7, with D unclear. This CDR3 contains 13 residues. Trimming removed 4 bases at V and 3 bases at J, with 10 bases between. Germline-derived CDR1 and CDR2 are SGHVS and FQNEAQ. CDR3: CASSSRLHYEQYF. The CDR3 DNA sequence: TGTGCCAGCAGCTCGCGACTGCACTACGAGCAGTACTTC.

The rearrangement joins TRBV27 to TRBJ2-5; D unclear. CDR3 length: 12 residues. The ends were cut back, 3 bases at V and 0 bases at J, with 2 bases in the middle. The germline V gene encodes CDR1 MNHEY and CDR2 SMNVEV (reference sequence). The CDR3 is CASSFDQETQYF. CDR3 in DNA: TGTGCCAGCAGTTTCGACCAAGAGACCCAGTACTTC.

This clone was detected only a few times. This rearrangement joins TRBV18 to TRBJ1-2; TRBD1 matches 7 bases. The trim removed 5 bases at V and 6 bases at J, leaving 12 bases unmatched. Germline-derived CDR1 and CDR2 are KGHSH and LQKENI. The CDR3 sequence is 15 residues long. The CDR3: CASSENLGQRNGYTF. The CDR3 coding sequence is TGTGCCAGCTCAGAGAATTTGGGACAGCGGAATGGCTACACCTTC.

This rearrangement joins TRBV27 to TRBJ2-6; tentative D call: TRBD1 (5 bases). The germline CDR1 and CDR2 sequences are MNHEY and SMNVEV (reference sequence). The CDR3 contains 15 residues. V was clipped by 6 bases and J by 4 bases, with 13 bases between them. In nucleotides, the CDR3 is TGTGCCAGCAGACCCCGGACATTGGGGGCCAACGTCCTGACTTTC. Residues: CASRPRTLGANVLTF.

On this clone: This sample also contains other DNA sequences that code for the same CDR3. This sequence joins TRBV24-1 and TRBJ1-5; a weak D match, TRBD1 (6 bases). Trimming removed 4 bases from V and 3 bases from J, with 9 bases in between. CDR1 is KGHDR and CDR2 is SFDVKD in the germline V gene. The CDR3 extends over 14 amino acids. The CDR3 reads CATSDPGDNQPQHF. Written as DNA, the CDR3 is TGTGCCACCAGTGACCCAGGGGACAATCAGCCCCAGCATTTT.

This chain uses TRBV18 with TRBJ2-7; D is perhaps TRBD1 (7 bases). The germline V and J ends were trimmed by 5 bases and 6 bases, with 14 bases remaining between them. The germline V gene has CDR1 KGHSH and CDR2 LQKENI. The CDR3 is 13 amino acids. Written as DNA, the CDR3 is TGTGCCAGCTCAGAGACAGGGACTCTCGAGCAGTACGTC. Encoded protein: CASSETGTLEQYV.

This chain connects TRBV27 to TRBJ1-5; TRBD1 matches 7 bases. The trim removed 9 bases at V and 6 bases at J, leaving 8 bases unmatched. This CDR3 is built from 13 residues. The germline V gene encodes CDR1 MNHEY and CDR2 SMNVEV (reference sequence). The CDR3 bases are TGTGCCAGTAAAACAGGGGTGAGTCAGCCCCAGCATTTT. Protein: CASKTGVSQPQHF.

This clone showed up just once. CDR3 coding DNA: TGCAGCGTGGGTCGGGGAAGGTTAGGCGGGGAGCTGTTTTTT. It is translated as CSVGRGRLGGELFF. The rearrangement links TRBV29-1 to TRBJ2-2; tentatively, D is TRBD2 (5 bases). Germline CDR1 SQVTM, CDR2 ANQGSEA. The V end lost 6 bases, the J end lost 7 bases, and 18 bases lay between the germline ends. The CDR3 sequence is 14 residues long.

The gene calls are TRBV28 and TRBJ2-1; 7 bases agree with TRBD2. The trim removed 7 bases at V and 7 bases at J, leaving 10 bases unmatched. CDR1 MDHEN and CDR2 SYDVKM come from the germline V gene. The CDR3 is made up of 14 amino acids. The CDR3 here is CASNFAGVVNEQFF. The CDR3 nucleotides read TGTGCCAGCAATTTTGCGGGAGTGGTGAATGAGCAGTTCTTC.

The CDR3: CASSSRGGAENYGYTF. The CDR3 region has the DNA TGTGCCAGCAGCTCCCGGGGGGGGGCCGAGAACTATGGCTACACCTTC. This sequence joins TRBV3-1 (or the pseudogene TRBV3-2) and TRBJ1-2; D possibly corresponds to TRBD1 (6 bases). The CDR3 has 16 amino acids. Trimming stripped 5 bases from V and 2 bases from J, with 18 bases between. Germline values: CDR1 LGHDT, CDR2 YNNKEL (reference sequence).